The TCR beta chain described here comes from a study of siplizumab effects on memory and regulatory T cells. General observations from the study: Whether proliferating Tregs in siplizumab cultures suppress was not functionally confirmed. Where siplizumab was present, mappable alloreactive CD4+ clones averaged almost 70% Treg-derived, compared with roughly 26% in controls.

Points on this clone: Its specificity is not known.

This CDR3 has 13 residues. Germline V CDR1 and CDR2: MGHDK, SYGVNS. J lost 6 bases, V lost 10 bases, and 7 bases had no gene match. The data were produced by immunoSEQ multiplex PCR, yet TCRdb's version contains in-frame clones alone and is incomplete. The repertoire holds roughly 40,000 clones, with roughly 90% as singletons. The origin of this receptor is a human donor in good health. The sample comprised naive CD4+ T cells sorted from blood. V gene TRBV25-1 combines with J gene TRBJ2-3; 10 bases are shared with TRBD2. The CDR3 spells CATQLAGTDTQYF. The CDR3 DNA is TGTGCCACCCAACTAGCGGGGACGGATACGCAGTATTTT.